These 18 T cell receptor beta chains were sequenced from one sample in a study of CD4 T cell repertoires in COVID-19 (dated by TCRdb to the early 2020s). Memory T cell samples that were not cultured were sequenced immediately after ex vivo isolation. The library was generated by the immunoSEQ multiplex PCR assay. TCRdb mirrors the immuneACCESS table, restricted to in-frame sequences. Some clones are absent from its copies; in checked studies, under half trace to an unresolved V gene, and the reason for the others is unknown. Counted in this sample were around 22,000 clones; 87% of them appeared once. About 0.6% of the sample is held by the ten biggest clonotypes. Here the sequenced sample was central memory CD4+ T cells from blood, taken before the COVID-19 pandemic. The cell subset or site tag for this specimen amounts to: CD4+ T central memory cells. Receptors originate from a human donor who had COVID-19.

The gene calls are TRBV4-2 and TRBJ2-1, with 10 bases aligning to TRBD2. Germline CDR1 is LGHNA and CDR2 is YNFKEQ. Trimming removed 7 bases from V and 5 bases from J; junction bases left unmatched: 17. CDR3 length: 18 residues. The CDR3 coding sequence is TGTGCCAGCAAGCCCCTAGCGGGGGTCCTGAGTTCCCACAATGAGCAGTTCTTC. Its translation is CASKPLAGVLSSHNEQFF.

The chain is built from TRBV7-2 and TRBJ2-5, with 10 positions matching TRBD1. From germline, CDR1 is SGHTA and CDR2 FQGNSA. V dropped 5 bases and J dropped 5; count of bases not matched to a gene: 5. This CDR3 comprises 14 residues. CDR3 sequence reads: CASSIQTGGETQYF. Here the CDR3 DNA reads TGTGCCAGCAGCATACAGACAGGGGGCGAGACCCAGTACTTC.

The rearrangement uses TRBV10-2 and TRBJ2-1; the D is unclear. V shed 5 bases and J shed 10 bases, with 15 bases lying between them. The CDR3 runs 13 residues. Germline CDR1 reads WSHSY; CDR2 reads SAAADI. The CDR3, as DNA: TGCGCCAGCAGTCCCAACCCCAGGCACGAGCAGTTCTTC. It is translated as CASSPNPRHEQFF.

V and J are TRBV5-1 and TRBJ1-4, with TRBD1 identical over 7 bases. The CDR3 length is 12 residues. Germline-derived CDR1 and CDR2 are SGHRS and YFSETQ. V was pared by 7 bases and J by 6 bases, with 3 bases of the junction left unmatched. This chain's CDR3 is CASQGEDEKLFF. The CDR3 DNA sequence: TGCGCCAGCCAGGGGGAGGATGAAAAACTGTTTTTT.

The rearrangement joins TRBV6-5 to TRBJ1-1; TRBD1 aligns across 9 bases. Germline loops: CDR1 MNHEY, CDR2 SVGAGI. This CDR3 region has 14 residues. V shed 6 bases and J 5 bases; nucleotides not matched to a gene: 7. CDR3 coding DNA: TGTGCCAGCAGACCAACACAGGGGGCGACTGAAGCTTTCTTT. Translating it yields CASRPTQGATEAFF.

V and J are TRBV28 and TRBJ2-3, with D uncertain. The CDR3 length is 12 residues. Per the germline V gene, CDR1 is MDHEN and CDR2 is SYDVKM. The germline V and J ends were trimmed by 7 bases and 4 bases, with 9 bases remaining between them. Written as DNA, the CDR3 is TGTGCCAGCACCGGCGGAGCAGATACGCAGTATTTT. Amino acid sequence: CASTGGADTQYF.

J is TRBJ2-7 and V is TRBV10-1; D is undetermined. CDR1 is WNHNN, CDR2 SYGVQD, per germline (reference sequence). Trimming took off 3 bases at V and 2 bases at J, with 17 bases between the two ends. This CDR3 contains 16 residues. CDR3 in amino acids: CASSDRAENPPYEQYF. DNA of the CDR3: TGCGCCAGCAGTGATCGAGCCGAAAACCCTCCCTACGAGCAGTACTTC.

The chain is built from TRBV10-2 and TRBJ2-7; 9 positions match TRBD2. This CDR3 comprises 18 residues. Looked up from germline, CDR1 is WSHSY and CDR2 is SAAADI. The trim removed 0 bases at V and 0 bases at J, leaving 9 bases unmatched. CDR3 sequence: CASSESGLAEAHSYEQYF. The CDR3 DNA sequence: TGCGCCAGCAGTGAGTCGGGACTAGCTGAGGCACACTCCTACGAGCAGTACTTC.

The J gene is TRBJ2-1, the V gene TRBV2, with 10 bases fitting TRBD2. V shed 6 bases, J shed 6 bases, and the junction held 5 bases outside the gene matches. Germline loops: CDR1 SNHLY, CDR2 FYNNEI. The CDR3 runs 14 residues. CDR3: CASRPGTSANEQFF. DNA for the CDR3: TGTGCCAGCAGACCCGGGACTAGCGCCAATGAGCAGTTCTTC.

The chain recombines TRBV2 with TRBJ1-2; D uncertain. This CDR3 spans 12 amino acids. V lost 7 bases and J 2 bases, leaving 8 bases between the germline ends. CDR1 is SNHLY, CDR2 FYNNEI, per germline. CDR3 in DNA: TGTGCCAGCACCTTGGCCAACTATGGCTACACCTTC. The encoded protein is CASTLANYGYTF.

The V call is TRBV27, the J call TRBJ1-2; no clear D. Germline V gives CDR1 MNHEY, CDR2 SMNVEV (reference sequence). The CDR3 extends over 14 amino acids. The V and J ends lost 3 bases and 2 bases respectively, with 10 bases between them. CDR3 sequence reads: CASSFGPPNYGYTF. CDR3 DNA: TGTGCCAGCAGTTTCGGTCCCCCAAACTATGGCTACACCTTC.

The chain combines TRBV28 with TRBJ2-7; 11 bases fit TRBD2. From germline, CDR1 is MDHEN and CDR2 SYDVKM. Trimming at V came to 5 bases and at J to 3 bases, leaving 9 bases not matched to a gene. This CDR3 contains 16 residues. The CDR3: CASSPTRTSGRYEQYF. The DNA for the CDR3 is TGTGCCAGCAGTCCCACCCGGACTAGCGGGCGCTACGAGCAGTACTTC.

The chain employs TRBV6-1 and TRBJ2-6; D is unresolved. V lost 0 bases and J lost 4, with 4 bases in between. The CDR3 is 14 amino acids. Germline values: CDR1 MNHNS, CDR2 SASEGT. The CDR3 here is CASSEALGANVLTF. DNA of the CDR3: TGTGCCAGCAGTGAAGCTCTCGGGGCCAACGTCCTGACTTTC.

The gene calls are TRBV10-3 and TRBJ2-7, with D perhaps TRBD2 (5 bases). V lost 0 bases, J lost 2 bases, and 11 bases lay in between. The V gene's germline CDR1 is ENHRY and CDR2 SYGVKD. The CDR3 extends over 15 amino acids. The CDR3 spells CAISESAEGAYEQYF. In DNA form, the CDR3 reads TGTGCCATCAGTGAGTCTGCAGAGGGCGCCTACGAGCAGTACTTC.

The chain is built from TRBV4-1 and TRBJ1-5; TRBD1 is a possible D gene (6 bases). This CDR3 has 16 residues. CDR1 and CDR2 from the germline V gene are MGHRA and YSYEKL. V was cut by 0 bases and J by 4 bases, with 13 bases left in between. The CDR3 loop is CASSQEGRGQNQPQHF. CDR3 bases: TGCGCCAGCAGCCAAGAAGGCCGGGGACAAAATCAGCCCCAGCATTTT.

The rearrangement joins TRBV6-5 to TRBJ1-2; TRBD1 matches 7 bases. This CDR3 is built from 13 residues. Trimming at V came to 6 bases and at J to 7 bases, leaving 8 bases not matched to a gene. Germline V gene lookup returns CDR1 MNHEY and CDR2 SVGAGI. Here the CDR3 reads CASRSTGTGGYTF. In DNA, the CDR3 is TGTGCCAGCAGGTCGACAGGGACCGGTGGCTACACCTTC.

The DNA for the CDR3 is TGCGCCAGCAGCCATAGGGTAGGACTAGCGGGGAACACCGGGGAGCTGTTTTTT. Its protein is CASSHRVGLAGNTGELFF. The rearrangement joins TRBV4-1 to TRBJ2-2, with 11 bases fitting TRBD2. CDR1 is MGHRA, CDR2 YSYEKL, per germline. The CDR3 totals 18 residues. With V trimmed by 3 bases and J by 1 base, 7 bases remained unmatched.

This clone showed up just once. The V gene is TRBV5-8, the J gene TRBJ1-3; weak D call: TRBD1 (6 bases). V gave up 4 bases and J gave up 6 bases, with 17 bases separating them. The CDR3 runs 15 residues. Germline V gene sequence: CDR1 SGHTS, CDR2 YDEGEE. CDR3: CASSPRAGAENTIYF. The CDR3 DNA reads TGTGCCAGCAGCCCCAGAGCAGGGGCGGAAAACACCATATATTTT.